The 17 T cell receptor beta chains given below trace back to one sample, sequenced in a study of low-dose radiotherapy and immunotherapy resistance in tumors. Stated time point: before trial treatment. Covering alpha and beta chains, TRAV- and TRBV-specific primers were used for the first-strand cDNA. With a V-primer adapter and a constant-region primer, TCRs were amplified for approximately 20 PCR cycles. TCRdb independently ran MiXCR on the reads; one entry per CDR3 protein. The sample includes 70,000 to 95,000 distinct CDR3 sequences, roughly a sixth of them seen just once. Sequencing was performed on PBMCs, taken before treatment. These receptors all come from a male donor with prostate cancer.

This clonotype has at least ten counts. The J gene is TRBJ2-1, the V gene TRBV11-1, with 13 bases fitting TRBD2. V lost 5 bases to trimming and J lost 2 bases; unmatched junction nucleotides: 3. Germline V CDR1 and CDR2: SGHAT, FQDESV (reference sequence). The CDR3 extends over 16 amino acids. The CDR3 loop reads CASSQGTSGAYNEQFF. The CDR3 DNA reads TGTGCCAGCAGCCAGGGGACTAGCGGGGCCTACAATGAGCAGTTCTTC.

This clonotype was seen at least ten times. V gene TRBV20-1 combines with J gene TRBJ2-4; the D gene could be TRBD1 or TRBD2 (5 bases each). Germline CDR1 and CDR2: DFQATT and SNEGSKA (reference sequence). V lost 6 bases, J lost 0 bases, and 15 bases lay in between. The CDR3 has 15 amino acids. Written as DNA, the CDR3 is TGCAGTGCCCCGTCCGTCGGGACAGCCAAAAACATTCAGTACTTC. Translation gives CSAPSVGTAKNIQYF.

This clonotype came up many times. This chain connects TRBV18 to TRBJ1-1; TRBD1 aligns across 9 bases. The CDR3 is made up of 14 amino acids. CDR1 is KGHSH and CDR2 is LQKENI in the germline V gene. Unmatched junction bases numbered 4, after V lost 3 bases and J lost 5 bases. The CDR3 DNA reads as TGTGCCAGCTCACCGGGACAGGGAGCAACTGAAGCTTTCTTT. This gives the protein CASSPGQGATEAFF.

Ten or more counts support this clonotype. The V call is TRBV3-1, the J call TRBJ2-1; no firm D call. Germline V gene sequence: CDR1 LGHDT, CDR2 YNNKEL (reference sequence). The CDR3 runs to 14 residues. Trimming pared 3 bases from V and 8 bases from J, leaving 14 bases between. CDR3 sequence reads: CASSHSLLEYEQFF. The DNA of the CDR3 is TGTGCCAGCAGCCATAGCCTCCTGGAATATGAGCAGTTCTTC.

This clonotype occurred many times. V gene TRBV11-1 combines with J gene TRBJ2-1; 7 bases agree with TRBD2. Germline V gives CDR1 SGHAT, CDR2 FQDESV (reference sequence). J was trimmed by 8 bases and V by 0 bases; bases with no gene match: 10. This CDR3 has 16 amino acids. CDR3 sequence (DNA): TGTGCCAGCAGCTTAGCGGGCCAGACTAGCTCGTATGAGCAGTTCTTC. It yields the protein CASSLAGQTSSYEQFF.

In this sample, this clonotype turned up many times. V is TRBV12-3 or TRBV12-4 and J is TRBJ2-4; no definite D call. There are 16 residues in the CDR3. V lost 6 bases to trimming and J lost 3 bases, with 18 bases between them. The CDR3 loop is CASSYPAPGDKNIQYF. The DNA of the CDR3 is TGTGCCAGCAGCTACCCGGCCCCTGGGGACAAAAACATTCAGTACTTC.

This clonotype has a count of ten or more. The rearrangement links TRBV5-6 to TRBJ1-2; D gene unclear. V lost 4 bases and J lost 4, with 14 bases in between. This CDR3 region has 14 residues. Germline V lookup: CDR1 SGHDT, CDR2 YYEEEE. This chain's CDR3 is CASSETTDIYGYTF. The CDR3 DNA sequence: TGTGCCAGCAGCGAAACGACCGACATCTATGGCTACACCTTC.

This clonotype was observed many times. V usage is TRBV12-3 or TRBV12-4 and J usage is TRBJ2-5; no firm D call. The CDR3 contains 13 residues. The V and J ends lost 8 bases and 1 base respectively, with 11 bases between them. The CDR3 spells CASAGQFQETQYF. The CDR3, as DNA: TGTGCCAGCGCCGGGCAGTTCCAAGAGACCCAGTACTTC.

The table lists this clonotype with many counts. The chain carries TRBV5-1 and TRBJ2-7, with 7 bases aligning to TRBD1. The germline gives CDR1 SGHRS, CDR2 YFSETQ. This CDR3 contains 12 residues. V lost 7 bases to trimming and J lost 0 bases; unmatched junction nucleotides: 1. In DNA, the CDR3 is TGCGCCAGCCGGGACAGCTCCTACGAGCAGTACTTC. Protein product: CASRDSSYEQYF.

The rearrangement links TRBV6-2 or TRBV6-3 to TRBJ2-1; TRBD1 is a possible D gene (6 bases). Trimming pared 6 bases from V and 1 base from J, leaving 16 bases between. This CDR3 is built from 16 residues. Germline CDR1 is MNHEY and CDR2 is SVGEGT. This CDR3 reads CASRDGQLISYNEQFF. As DNA, the CDR3 is TGTGCCAGCAGGGACGGACAGCTCATTTCCTACAATGAGCAGTTCTTC.

This clonotype was detected ten times or more. The CDR3, as DNA: TGTGCCAGCAGCCAAGCGTCGGCACCTCAAGAGACCCAGTACTTC. It is translated as CASSQASAPQETQYF. The genes are TRBV3-1 and TRBJ2-5; D gene uncertain. Trimming took 1 base from V and 2 from J, leaving 11 bases between them. The CDR3 sequence is 15 residues long. The V gene's germline CDR1 is LGHDT and CDR2 YNNKEL (reference sequence).

This clonotype was recorded many times. Here the CDR3 reads CSVSPRGAIETQYF. Written as DNA, the CDR3 is TGCAGTGTTAGTCCCAGGGGTGCCATAGAGACCCAGTACTTC. V gene TRBV20-1 combines with J gene TRBJ2-5; a possible D gene is TRBD1 (6 bases). The CDR3 loop spans 14 amino acids. V shed 7 bases and J shed 4 bases, with 19 bases lying between them. Per germline, CDR1 DFQATT and CDR2 SNEGSKA (reference sequence).

This clonotype was observed at least ten times. The chain links TRBV27 to TRBJ1-6, with D perhaps matching TRBD1 (5 bases). CDR1 and CDR2 (germline): MNHEY, SMNVEV (reference sequence). The CDR3 spans 14 residues. V dropped 5 bases and J dropped 3 bases, with 8 bases sitting between them. As DNA, the CDR3 is TGTGCCAGCAGTCAGCAGGGCTATAATTCACCCCTCCACTTT. This translates into CASSQQGYNSPLHF.

This clonotype was found a few times. This rearrangement joins TRBV19 to TRBJ2-7, with a weak D call TRBD2 (7 bases). In germline, CDR1 is LNHDA, CDR2 SQIVND (reference sequence). This CDR3 has 13 amino acids. The V end lost 6 bases, the J end lost 6 bases, and 15 bases lay between the germline ends. CDR3 amino acids: CASRARGGSEQYF. As DNA, the CDR3 is TGTGCCAGTAGGGCGAGGGGGGGGTCCGAGCAGTACTTC. Supplemented by reference TRBV19 and TRBJ2-7, the full variable domain reads DGGITQSPKYLFRKEGQNVTLSCEQNLNHDAMYWYRQDPGQGLRLIYYSQIVNDFQKGDIAEGYSVSREKKESFPLTVTSAQKNPTAFYLCASRARGGSEQYFGPGTRLTVT.

Only a few counts were recorded for this clonotype. The rearrangement uses TRBV10-3 and TRBJ1-4; D is perhaps TRBD1 (5 bases). V was pared by 7 bases and J by 3 bases, with 15 bases between. Germline V gives CDR1 ENHRY, CDR2 SYGVKD. The CDR3 sequence is 15 residues long. Here the CDR3 reads CAITSSPGPNEKLFF. CDR3 bases: TGTGCCATCACCTCGAGCCCAGGGCCTAATGAAAAACTGTTTTTT.

The chain has TRBV16 and TRBJ1-2; D remains unclear. Germline CDR1 is KGHSY and CDR2 is FQNENV. The CDR3 runs to 18 residues. Trimming removed 1 base from V and 0 bases from J, with 18 bases in between. The CDR3 region is CASSQLMGKNQSNYGYTF. Written as DNA, the CDR3 is TGTGCCAGCAGCCAATTGATGGGGAAAAACCAATCTAACTATGGCTACACCTTC. The full variable domain, with the rest looked up from reference TRBV16 and TRBJ1-2, is GEEVAQTPKHLVRGEGQKAKLYCAPIKGHSYVFWYQQVLKNEFKFLISFQNENVFDETGMPKERFSAKCLPNSPCSLEIQATKLEDSAVYFCASSQLMGKNQSNYGYTFGSGTRLTVV.

CDR3: CASTSTDTQYF. In DNA form, the CDR3 reads TGTGCCAGCACGTCCACAGATACGCAGTATTTT. The chain is built from TRBV12-3 or TRBV12-4 and TRBJ2-3, with D hard to call. This CDR3 spans 11 amino acids. With 7 bases removed from V and 2 bases from J, the gap between germline ends came to 4 bases.